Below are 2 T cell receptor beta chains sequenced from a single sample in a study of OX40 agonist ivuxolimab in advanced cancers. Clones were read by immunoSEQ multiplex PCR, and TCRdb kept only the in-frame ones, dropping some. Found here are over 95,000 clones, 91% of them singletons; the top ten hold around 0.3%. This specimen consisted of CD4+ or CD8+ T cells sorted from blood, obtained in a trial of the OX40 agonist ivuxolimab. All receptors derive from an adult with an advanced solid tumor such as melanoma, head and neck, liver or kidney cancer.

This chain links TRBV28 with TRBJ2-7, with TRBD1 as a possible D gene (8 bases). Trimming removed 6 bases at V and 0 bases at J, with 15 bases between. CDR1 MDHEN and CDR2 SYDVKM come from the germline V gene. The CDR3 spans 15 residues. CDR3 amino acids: CASRPTGGGSYEQYF. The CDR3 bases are TGTGCCAGCAGGCCTACAGGGGGGGGCTCCTACGAGCAGTACTTC.

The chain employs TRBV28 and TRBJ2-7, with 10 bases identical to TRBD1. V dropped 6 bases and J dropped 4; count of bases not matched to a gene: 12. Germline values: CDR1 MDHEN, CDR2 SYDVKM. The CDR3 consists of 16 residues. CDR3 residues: CASSFLLGTGVYEQYF. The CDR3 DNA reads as TGTGCCAGCAGCTTCCTCCTCGGGACAGGGGTATACGAGCAGTACTTC.